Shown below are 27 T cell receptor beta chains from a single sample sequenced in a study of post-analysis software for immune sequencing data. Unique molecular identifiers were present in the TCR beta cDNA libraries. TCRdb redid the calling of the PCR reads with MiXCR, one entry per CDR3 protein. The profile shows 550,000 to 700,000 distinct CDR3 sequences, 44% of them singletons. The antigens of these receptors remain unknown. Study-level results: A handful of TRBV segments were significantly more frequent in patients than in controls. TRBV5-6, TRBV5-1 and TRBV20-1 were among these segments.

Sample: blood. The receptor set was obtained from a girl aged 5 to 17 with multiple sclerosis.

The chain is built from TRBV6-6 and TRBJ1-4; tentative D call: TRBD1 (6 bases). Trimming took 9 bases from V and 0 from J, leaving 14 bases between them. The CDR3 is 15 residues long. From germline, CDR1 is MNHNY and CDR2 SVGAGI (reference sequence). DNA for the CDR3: TGTGCCAGTCTAGGGGGGGCCGCAACTAATGAAAAACTGTTTTTT. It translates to CASLGGAATNEKLFF.

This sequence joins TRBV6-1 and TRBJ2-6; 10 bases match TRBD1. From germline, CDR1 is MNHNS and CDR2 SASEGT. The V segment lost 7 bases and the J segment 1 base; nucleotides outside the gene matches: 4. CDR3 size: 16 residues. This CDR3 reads CASTRTGGSGANVLTF. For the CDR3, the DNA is TGTGCCAGCACCAGGACAGGGGGATCTGGGGCCAACGTCCTGACTTTC.

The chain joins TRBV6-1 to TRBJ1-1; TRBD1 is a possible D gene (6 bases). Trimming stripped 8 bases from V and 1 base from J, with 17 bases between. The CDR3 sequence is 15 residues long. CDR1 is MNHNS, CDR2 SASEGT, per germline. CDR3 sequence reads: CASSEGGGWNTEAFF. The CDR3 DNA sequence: TGTGCCAGCTCCGAAGGGGGGGGATGGAACACTGAAGCTTTCTTT.

The CDR3 coding sequence is TGCAGCGCCGCGGGACAGGGAAACACTGAAGCTTTCTTT. This gives the protein CSAAGQGNTEAFF. The chain uses TRBV29-1 and TRBJ1-1; TRBD1 aligns across 9 bases. The CDR3 has 13 residues. The germline CDR1 and CDR2 sequences are SQVTM and ANQGSEA. Trimming at V came to 7 bases and at J to 2 bases, leaving 5 bases not matched to a gene.

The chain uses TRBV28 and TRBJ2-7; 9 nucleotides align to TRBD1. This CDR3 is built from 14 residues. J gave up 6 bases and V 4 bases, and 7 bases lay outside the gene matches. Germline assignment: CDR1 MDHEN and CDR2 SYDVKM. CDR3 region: CASSWEGQGAEQYF. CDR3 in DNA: TGTGCCAGCAGTTGGGAGGGACAGGGTGCCGAGCAGTACTTC.

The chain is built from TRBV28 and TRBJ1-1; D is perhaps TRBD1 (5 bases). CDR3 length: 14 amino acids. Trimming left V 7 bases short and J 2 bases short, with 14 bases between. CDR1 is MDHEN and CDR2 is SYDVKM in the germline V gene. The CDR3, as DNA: TGTGCCAGCACCCCCGCGGGACCCAACACTGAAGCTTTCTTT. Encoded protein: CASTPAGPNTEAFF. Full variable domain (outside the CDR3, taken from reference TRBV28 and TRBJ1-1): DVKVTQSSRYLVKRTGEKVFLECVQDMDHENMFWYRQDPGLGLRLIYFSYDVKMKEKGDIPEGYSVSREKKERFSLILESASTNQTSMYLCASTPAGPNTEAFFGQGTRLTVV.

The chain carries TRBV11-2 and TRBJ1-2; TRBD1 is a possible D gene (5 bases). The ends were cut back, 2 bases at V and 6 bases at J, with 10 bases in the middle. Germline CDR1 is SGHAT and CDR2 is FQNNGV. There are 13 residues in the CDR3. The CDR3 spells CASSLSGGDGYTF. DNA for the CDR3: TGTGCCAGCAGCTTAAGCGGAGGGGATGGCTACACCTTC. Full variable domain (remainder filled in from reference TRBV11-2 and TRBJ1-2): EAGVAQSPRYKIIEKRQSVAFWCNPISGHATLYWYQQILGQGPKLLIQFQNNGVVDDSQLPKDRFSAERLKGVDSTLKIQPAKLEDSAVYLCASSLSGGDGYTFGSGTRLTVV.

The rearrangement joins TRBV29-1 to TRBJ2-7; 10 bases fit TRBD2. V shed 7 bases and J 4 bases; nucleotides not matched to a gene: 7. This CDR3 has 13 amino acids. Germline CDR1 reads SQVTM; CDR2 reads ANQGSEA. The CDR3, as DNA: TGCAGCGCAACAGGTAGCGGGGGGTACGAGCAGTACTTC. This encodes CSATGSGGYEQYF.

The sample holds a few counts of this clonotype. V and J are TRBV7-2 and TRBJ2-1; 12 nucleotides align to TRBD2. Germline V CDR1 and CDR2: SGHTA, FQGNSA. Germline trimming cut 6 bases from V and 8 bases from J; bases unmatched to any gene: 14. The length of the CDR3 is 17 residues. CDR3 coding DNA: TGTGCCAGCAGGAACCGGGGGCTAGCGGGAGGGCGAGATGAGCAGTTCTTC. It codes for CASRNRGLAGGRDEQFF.

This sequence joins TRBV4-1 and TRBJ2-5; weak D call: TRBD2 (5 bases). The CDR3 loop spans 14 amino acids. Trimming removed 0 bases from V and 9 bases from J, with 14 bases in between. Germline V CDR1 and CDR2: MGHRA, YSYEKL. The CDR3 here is CASSQEFTSGAQYF. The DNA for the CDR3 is TGCGCCAGCAGCCAAGAATTCACGTCCGGGGCCCAGTACTTC.

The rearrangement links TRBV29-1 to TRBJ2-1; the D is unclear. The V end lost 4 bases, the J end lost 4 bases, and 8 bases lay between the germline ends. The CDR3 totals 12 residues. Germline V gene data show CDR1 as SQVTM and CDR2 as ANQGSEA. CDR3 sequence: CSVGTLYNEQFF. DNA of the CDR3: TGCAGCGTTGGAACTTTATACAATGAGCAGTTCTTC.

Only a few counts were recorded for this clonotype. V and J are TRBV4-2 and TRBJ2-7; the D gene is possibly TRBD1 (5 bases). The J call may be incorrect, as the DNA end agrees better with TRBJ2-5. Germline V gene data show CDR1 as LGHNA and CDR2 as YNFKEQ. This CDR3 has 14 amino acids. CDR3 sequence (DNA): TGTGCCAGCAGCCAAGATATAAGGGGAGAGACCCAGTACTTC. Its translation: CASSQDIRGETQYF.

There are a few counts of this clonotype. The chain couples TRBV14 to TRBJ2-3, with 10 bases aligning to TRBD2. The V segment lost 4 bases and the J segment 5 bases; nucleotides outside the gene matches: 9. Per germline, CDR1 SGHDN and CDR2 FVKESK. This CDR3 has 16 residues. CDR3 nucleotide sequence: TGTGCCAGCAGCCGAGATAGCGGGGGGAACCAAGATACGCAGTATTTT. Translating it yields CASSRDSGGNQDTQYF.

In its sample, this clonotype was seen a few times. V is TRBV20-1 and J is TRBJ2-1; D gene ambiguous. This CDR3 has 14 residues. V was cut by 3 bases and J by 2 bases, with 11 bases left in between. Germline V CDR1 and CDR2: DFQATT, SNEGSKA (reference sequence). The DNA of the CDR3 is TGCAGTGCTAGTCTCAACCGAGCCTACAATGAGCAGTTCTTC. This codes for CSASLNRAYNEQFF.

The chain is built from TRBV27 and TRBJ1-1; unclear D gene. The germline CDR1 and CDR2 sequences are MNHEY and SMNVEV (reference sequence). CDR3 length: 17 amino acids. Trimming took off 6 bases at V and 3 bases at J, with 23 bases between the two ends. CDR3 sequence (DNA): TGTGCCAGCAGCCTAACTTACGAGGTGAAGAGGGACACTGAAGCTTTCTTT. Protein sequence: CASSLTYEVKRDTEAFF.

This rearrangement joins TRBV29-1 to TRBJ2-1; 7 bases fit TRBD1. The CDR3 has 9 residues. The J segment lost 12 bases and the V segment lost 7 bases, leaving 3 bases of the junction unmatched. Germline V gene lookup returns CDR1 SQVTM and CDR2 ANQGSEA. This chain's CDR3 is CSANRGQFF. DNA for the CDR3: TGCAGCGCCAACAGGGGGCAGTTCTTC.

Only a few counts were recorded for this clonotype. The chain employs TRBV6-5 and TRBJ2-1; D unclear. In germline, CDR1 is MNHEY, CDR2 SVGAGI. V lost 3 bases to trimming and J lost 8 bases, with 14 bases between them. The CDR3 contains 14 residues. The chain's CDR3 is CASSYSPSRDEQFF. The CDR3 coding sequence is TGTGCCAGCAGTTATTCCCCATCCCGGGATGAGCAGTTCTTC.

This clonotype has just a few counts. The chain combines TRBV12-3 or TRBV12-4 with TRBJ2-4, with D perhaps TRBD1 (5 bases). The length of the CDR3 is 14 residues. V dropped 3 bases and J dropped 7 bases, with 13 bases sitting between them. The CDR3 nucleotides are TGTGCCAGCAGTTTCGGGCAGGGCTTTAACATTCAGTACTTC. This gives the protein CASSFGQGFNIQYF.

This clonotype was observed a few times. DNA for the CDR3: TGTGCCAGCAGATCCACAGGGGCGGCTGGCTACACCTTC. It translates to CASRSTGAAGYTF. The chain uses TRBV12-3 or TRBV12-4 and TRBJ1-2, with TRBD1 identical over 7 bases. V gave up 6 bases and J gave up 7 bases; unmatched junction bases: 8. The CDR3 is 13 amino acids.

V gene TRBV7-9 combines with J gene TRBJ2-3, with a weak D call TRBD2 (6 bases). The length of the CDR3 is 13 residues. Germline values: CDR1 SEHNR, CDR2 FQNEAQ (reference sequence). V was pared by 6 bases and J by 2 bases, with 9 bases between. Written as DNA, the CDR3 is TGTGCCAGCAGTGCGGGGTTCACAGATACGCAGTATTTT. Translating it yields CASSAGFTDTQYF.

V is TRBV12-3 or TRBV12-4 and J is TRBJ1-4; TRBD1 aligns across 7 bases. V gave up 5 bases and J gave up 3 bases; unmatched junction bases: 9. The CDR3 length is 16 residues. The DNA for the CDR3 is TGTGCCAGCAGTCAATGGACAGGATCAGCTAATGAAAAACTGTTTTTT. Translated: CASSQWTGSANEKLFF.

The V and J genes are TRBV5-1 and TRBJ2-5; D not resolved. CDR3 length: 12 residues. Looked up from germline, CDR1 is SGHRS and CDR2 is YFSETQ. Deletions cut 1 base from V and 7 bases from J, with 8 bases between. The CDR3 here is CASSLNSGTQYF. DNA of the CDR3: TGCGCCAGCAGCTTGAATTCTGGGACCCAGTACTTC.

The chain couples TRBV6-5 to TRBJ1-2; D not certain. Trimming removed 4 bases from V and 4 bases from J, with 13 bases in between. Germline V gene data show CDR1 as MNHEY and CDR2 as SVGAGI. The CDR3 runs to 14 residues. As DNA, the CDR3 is TGTGCCAGCAGTTCCACGGGCCTAGGCTATGGCTACACCTTC. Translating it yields CASSSTGLGYGYTF.

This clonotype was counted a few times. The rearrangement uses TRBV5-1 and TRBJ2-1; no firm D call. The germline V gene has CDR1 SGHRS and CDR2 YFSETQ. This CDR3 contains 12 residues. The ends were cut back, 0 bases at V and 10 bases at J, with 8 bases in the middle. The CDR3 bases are TGCGCCAGCAGCTTGGGACATAAGGAGCAGTTCTTC. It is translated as CASSLGHKEQFF.

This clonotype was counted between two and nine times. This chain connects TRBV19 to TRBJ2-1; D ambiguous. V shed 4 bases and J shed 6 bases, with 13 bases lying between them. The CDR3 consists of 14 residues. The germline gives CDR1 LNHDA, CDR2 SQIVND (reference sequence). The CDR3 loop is CASSRLTTGNEQFF. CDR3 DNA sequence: TGTGCCAGTAGTAGGCTAACCACTGGCAATGAGCAGTTCTTC.

The CDR3 loop reads CASRMGRVGYTF. In nucleotides, the CDR3 is TGTGCCAGCAGAATGGGCAGGGTAGGCTACACCTTC. V and J are TRBV6-5 and TRBJ1-2; tentative D call: TRBD1 (5 bases). CDR1 MNHEY and CDR2 SVGAGI come from the germline V gene. V shed 6 bases and J shed 8 bases, with 13 bases lying between them. The CDR3 totals 12 residues.

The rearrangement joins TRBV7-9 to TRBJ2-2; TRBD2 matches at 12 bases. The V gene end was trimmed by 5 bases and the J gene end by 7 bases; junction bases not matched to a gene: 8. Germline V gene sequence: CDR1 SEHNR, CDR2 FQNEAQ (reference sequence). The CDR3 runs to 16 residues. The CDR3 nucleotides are TGTGCCAGCAGCCATCCTAGCGGGGGGGCCGGCGGGGAGCTGTTTTTT. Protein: CASSHPSGGAGGELFF.